This T cell receptor (beta chain) originates from a study of cytomegalovirus exposure and HLA in healthy donors. PCR used 60 Vbeta primers and 13 Jbeta primers. The protocol was immunoSEQ multiplex PCR, while the TCRdb copy is restricted to in-frame clones and leaves out a portion. The sample records approximately 140,000 clones, 55% to 80% being singletons. Only a few counts were recorded for this clone. Antigen specificity is unknown. Study-wide findings and caveats: HLA restriction was apparent for most CMV-associated TCR beta chains in a later analysis. It was only CMV serostatus that was available as immune exposure information. A later analysis linked a missense variant in DCLRE1C to the trimming of TCR beta V and J genes.

The TCR sequence derives from a woman aged 55-69 years in good health and CMV-seropositive. Specimen: PBMCs.

CDR3: CASSLSLGPPNNEQFF. The DNA for the CDR3 is TGTGCCAGCAGCTTATCCCTGGGGCCGCCTAATAATGAGCAGTTCTTC. The chain is built from TRBV7-3 and TRBJ2-1; perhaps TRBD1 as D (5 bases). Trimming took 2 bases from V and 7 from J, leaving 18 bases between them. The length of the CDR3 is 16 residues. The germline V gene has CDR1 SGHTA and CDR2 FQGTGA.